This TCR beta chain was profiled in a study of metastatic and nonmetastatic thyroid tumors. The overall study: Comparison of repertoires was carried out across blood and tumor or nodule tissue from malignant and benign thyroid patients. Findings of the study overall: Benign nodules reportedly had significantly lower TCR beta diversity than malignant thyroid tumors in blood and tumor.

All patients were treatment-naive before thyroid surgery. Study processing details: The study built a papillary thyroid cancer distant-metastasis classifier from CDR3 differences across clinicopathological groups. TCRdb re-analyzed the PCR reads using MiXCR. The V and J calls were determined by TCRdb, not by the authors. Of 30,000 to 35,000 clones listed, about 15% are singletons. At least ten counts were recorded for this clone. Its antigen is undetermined. The sample comprised blood. The source of this sequence is a male donor with papillary thyroid cancer or a benign thyroid nodule (not recorded which). Some clones in this sample may be carry-over from other donors' samples.

CDR3 nucleotides: TGTGCCAGCAGTTACTATGGGCCCGATAATTCACCCCTCCACTTT. Its translation is CASSYYGPDNSPLHF. The chain recombines TRBV6-2 or TRBV6-3 with TRBJ1-6; no firm D call. The ends were cut back, 1 base at V and 5 bases at J, with 9 bases in the middle. The CDR3 runs to 15 residues. Germline-derived CDR1 and CDR2 are MNHEY and SVGEGT.